This T cell receptor beta chain was sequenced in a study of response to subunit inactivated influenza vaccine. Germline CDR1 and CDR2: SGHDT and YYEEEE. V lost 1 base, J lost 4 bases, and 8 bases stayed unmatched. This CDR3 has 16 residues. One entry per CDR3 protein, called by TCRdb with MiXCR from the RT-PCR reads. The table lists roughly 540,000 distinct CDR3 sequences, around 25% of them singletons. A further study also used this sample, focusing on T cells expressing NK-cell markers. That investigation notes: Libraries used 5'RACE template switching adding universal primer site and UMIs. Over 5 donors had dominant NKG2C+ clonotypes that comprised about 1.0-7.5% of their CD8+ T cells.

This chain uses TRBV5-6 with TRBJ2-7; TRBD2 matches at 10 bases. The sample here was CD4+ T cells sorted from PBMCs, taken about 13 days after vaccination. The receptor was isolated from a man between 45 and 60 years old who received an inactivated influenza vaccine. The CDR3 nucleotides are TGTGCCAGCAGCTTGATGAGAGCGGGAGGGGATTACGAGCAGTACTTC. Protein product: CASSLMRAGGDYEQYF.